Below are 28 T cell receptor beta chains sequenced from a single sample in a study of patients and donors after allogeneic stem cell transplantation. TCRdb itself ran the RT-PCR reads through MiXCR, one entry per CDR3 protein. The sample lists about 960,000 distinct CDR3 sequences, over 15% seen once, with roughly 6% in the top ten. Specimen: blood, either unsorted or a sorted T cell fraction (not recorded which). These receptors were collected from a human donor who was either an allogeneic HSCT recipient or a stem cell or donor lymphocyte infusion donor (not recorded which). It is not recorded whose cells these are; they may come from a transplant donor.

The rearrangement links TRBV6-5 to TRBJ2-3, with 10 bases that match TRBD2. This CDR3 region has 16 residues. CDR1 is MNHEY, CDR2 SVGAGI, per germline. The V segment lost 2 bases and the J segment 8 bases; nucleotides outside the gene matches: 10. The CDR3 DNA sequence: TGTGCCAGCAGTTACGCAAGCGGGGGGGCCCCGGGTACGCAGTATTTT. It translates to CASSYASGGAPGTQYF.

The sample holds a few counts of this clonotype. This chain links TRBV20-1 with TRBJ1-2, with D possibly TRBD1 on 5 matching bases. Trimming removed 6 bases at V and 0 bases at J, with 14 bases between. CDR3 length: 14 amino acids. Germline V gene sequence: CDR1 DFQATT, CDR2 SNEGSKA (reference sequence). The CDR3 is CSACAPGANYGYTF. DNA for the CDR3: TGCAGTGCCTGTGCTCCGGGGGCTAACTATGGCTACACCTTC.

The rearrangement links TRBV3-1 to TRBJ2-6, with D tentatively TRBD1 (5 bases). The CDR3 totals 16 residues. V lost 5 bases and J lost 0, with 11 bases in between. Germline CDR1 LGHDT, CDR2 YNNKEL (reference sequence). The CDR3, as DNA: TGTGCCAGCAGCTTCCGACAGCACTCTGGGGCCAACGTCCTGACTTTC. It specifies CASSFRQHSGANVLTF.

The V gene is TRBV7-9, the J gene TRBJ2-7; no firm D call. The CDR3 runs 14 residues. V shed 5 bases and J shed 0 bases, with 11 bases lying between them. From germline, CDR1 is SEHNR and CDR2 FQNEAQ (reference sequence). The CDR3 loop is CASSTLTISYEQYF. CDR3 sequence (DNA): TGTGCCAGCAGCACCTTGACAATCTCCTACGAGCAGTACTTC.

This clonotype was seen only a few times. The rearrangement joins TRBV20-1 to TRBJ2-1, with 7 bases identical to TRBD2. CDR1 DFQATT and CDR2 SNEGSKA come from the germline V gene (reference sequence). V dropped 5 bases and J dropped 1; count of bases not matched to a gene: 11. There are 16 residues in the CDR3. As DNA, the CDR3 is TGCAGTGCTCGGTCGTCGCGGGAGCATTCCTACAATGAGCAGTTCTTC. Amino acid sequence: CSARSSREHSYNEQFF.

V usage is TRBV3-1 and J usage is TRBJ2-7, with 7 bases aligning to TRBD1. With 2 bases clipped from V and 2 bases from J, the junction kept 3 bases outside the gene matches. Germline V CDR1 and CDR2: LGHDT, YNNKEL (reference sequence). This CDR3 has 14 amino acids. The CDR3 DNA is TGTGCCAGCAGCCAAAGGACAGGTCCCTACGAGCAGTACTTC. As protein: CASSQRTGPYEQYF.

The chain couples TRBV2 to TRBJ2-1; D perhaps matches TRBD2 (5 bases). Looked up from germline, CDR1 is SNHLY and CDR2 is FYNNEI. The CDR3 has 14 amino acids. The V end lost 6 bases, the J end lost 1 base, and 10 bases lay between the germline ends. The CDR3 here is CASREVGSYNEQFF. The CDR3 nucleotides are TGTGCCAGCAGGGAGGTGGGTTCCTACAATGAGCAGTTCTTC. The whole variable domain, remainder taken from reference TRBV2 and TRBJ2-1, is EPEVTQTPSHQVTQMGQEVILRCVPISNHLYFYWYRQILGQKVEFLVSFYNNEISEKSEIFDDQFSVERPDGSNFTLKIRSTKLEDSAMYFCASREVGSYNEQFFGPGTRLTVL.

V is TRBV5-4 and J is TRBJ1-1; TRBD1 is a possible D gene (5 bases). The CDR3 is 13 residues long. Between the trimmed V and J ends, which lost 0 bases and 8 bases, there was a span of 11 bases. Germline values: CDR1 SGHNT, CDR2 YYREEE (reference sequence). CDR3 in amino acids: CASSLGGEEEAFF. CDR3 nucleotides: TGTGCCAGCAGCTTGGGGGGGGAGGAGGAAGCTTTCTTT.

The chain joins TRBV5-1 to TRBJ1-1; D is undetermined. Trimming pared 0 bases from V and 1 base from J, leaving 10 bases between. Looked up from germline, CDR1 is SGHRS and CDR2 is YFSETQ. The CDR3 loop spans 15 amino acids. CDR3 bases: TGCGCCAGCAGCTTGGAAGGTCCCCCGAACACTGAAGCTTTCTTT. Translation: CASSLEGPPNTEAFF.

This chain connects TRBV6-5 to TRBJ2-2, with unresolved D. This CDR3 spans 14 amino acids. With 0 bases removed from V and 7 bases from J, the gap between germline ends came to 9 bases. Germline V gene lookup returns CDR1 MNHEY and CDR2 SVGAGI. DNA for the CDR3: TGTGCCAGCAGTTACTCGAATCCGGTCGGGGAGCTGTTTTTT. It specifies CASSYSNPVGELFF.

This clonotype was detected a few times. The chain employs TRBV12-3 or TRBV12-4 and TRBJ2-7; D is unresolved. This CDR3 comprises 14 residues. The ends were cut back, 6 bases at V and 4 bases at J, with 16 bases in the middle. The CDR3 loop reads CASRKRQKGYEQYF. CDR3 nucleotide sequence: TGTGCCAGCAGAAAACGTCAAAAGGGATACGAGCAGTACTTC.

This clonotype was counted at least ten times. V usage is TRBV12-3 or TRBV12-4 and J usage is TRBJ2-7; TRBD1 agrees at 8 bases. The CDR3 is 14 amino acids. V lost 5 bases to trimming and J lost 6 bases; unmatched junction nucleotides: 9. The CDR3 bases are TGTGCCAGCAGTCTACGACAGGGGTTCGTCGAGCAGTACTTC. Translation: CASSLRQGFVEQYF.

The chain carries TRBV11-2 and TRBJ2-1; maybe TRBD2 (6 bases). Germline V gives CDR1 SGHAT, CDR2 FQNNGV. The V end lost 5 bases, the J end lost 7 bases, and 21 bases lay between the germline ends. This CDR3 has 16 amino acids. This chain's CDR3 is CASSPRFDGRVNEQFF. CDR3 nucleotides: TGTGCCAGCAGCCCCAGGTTTGACGGGAGAGTAAATGAGCAGTTCTTC.

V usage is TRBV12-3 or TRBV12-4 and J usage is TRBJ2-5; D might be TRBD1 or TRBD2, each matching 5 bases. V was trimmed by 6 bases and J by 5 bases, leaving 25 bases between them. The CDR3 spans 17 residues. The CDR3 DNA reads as TGTGCCAGCAGCCACCCCGGATTAGGGGACGGCCACGAGACCCAGTACTTC. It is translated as CASSHPGLGDGHETQYF.

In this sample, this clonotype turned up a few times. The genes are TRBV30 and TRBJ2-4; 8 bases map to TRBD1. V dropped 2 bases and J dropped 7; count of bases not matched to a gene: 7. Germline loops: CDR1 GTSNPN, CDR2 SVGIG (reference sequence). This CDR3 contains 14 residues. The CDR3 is CAWSNGQGRNIQYF. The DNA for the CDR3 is TGTGCCTGGAGTAATGGACAGGGAAGGAACATTCAGTACTTC. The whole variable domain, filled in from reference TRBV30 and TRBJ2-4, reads SQTIHQWPATLVQPVGSPLSLECTVEGTSNPNLYWYRQAAGRGLQLLFYSVGIGQISSEVPQNLSASRPQDRQFILSSKKLLLSDSGFYLCAWSNGQGRNIQYFGAGTRLSVL.

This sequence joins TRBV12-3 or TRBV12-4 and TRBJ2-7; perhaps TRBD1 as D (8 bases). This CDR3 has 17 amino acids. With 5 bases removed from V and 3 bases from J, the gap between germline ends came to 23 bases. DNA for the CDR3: TGTGCCAGCAGTCCAACAGGGGGAGGGGGTGGAATCTACGAGCAGTACTTC. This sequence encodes CASSPTGGGGGIYEQYF.

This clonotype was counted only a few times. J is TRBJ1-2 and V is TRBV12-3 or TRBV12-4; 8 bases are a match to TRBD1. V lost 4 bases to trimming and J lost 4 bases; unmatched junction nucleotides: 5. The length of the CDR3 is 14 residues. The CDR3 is CASSWDRSVYGYTF. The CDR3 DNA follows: TGTGCCAGCAGTTGGGACAGGTCGGTCTATGGCTACACCTTC.

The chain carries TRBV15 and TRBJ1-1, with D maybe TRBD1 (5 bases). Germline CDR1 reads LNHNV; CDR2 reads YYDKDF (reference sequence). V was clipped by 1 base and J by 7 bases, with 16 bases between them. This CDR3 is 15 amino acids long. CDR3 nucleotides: TGTGCCACCAGCAGAGCCGGGCCCTCGGGGGATGAAGCTTTCTTT. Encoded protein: CATSRAGPSGDEAFF.

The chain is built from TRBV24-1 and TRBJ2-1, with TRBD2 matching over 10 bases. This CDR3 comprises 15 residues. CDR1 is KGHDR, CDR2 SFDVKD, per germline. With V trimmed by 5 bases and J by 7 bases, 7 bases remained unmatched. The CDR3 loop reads CATSALAGVRNEQFF. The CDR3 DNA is TGTGCCACCAGTGCCCTAGCGGGGGTGAGGAATGAGCAGTTCTTC.

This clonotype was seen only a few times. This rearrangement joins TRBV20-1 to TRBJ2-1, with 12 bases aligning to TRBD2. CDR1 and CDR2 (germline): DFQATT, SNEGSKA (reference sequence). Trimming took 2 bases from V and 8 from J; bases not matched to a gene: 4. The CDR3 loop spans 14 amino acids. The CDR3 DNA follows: TGCAGTGCTAGACTAGCGGGGGGGTCCCATGAGCAGTTCTTC. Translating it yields CSARLAGGSHEQFF.

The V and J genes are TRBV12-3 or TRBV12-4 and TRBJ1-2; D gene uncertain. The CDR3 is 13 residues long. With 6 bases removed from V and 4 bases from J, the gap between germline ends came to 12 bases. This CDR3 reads CASSLRNGYGYTF. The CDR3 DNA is TGTGCCAGCAGCCTCCGAAATGGCTATGGCTACACCTTC.

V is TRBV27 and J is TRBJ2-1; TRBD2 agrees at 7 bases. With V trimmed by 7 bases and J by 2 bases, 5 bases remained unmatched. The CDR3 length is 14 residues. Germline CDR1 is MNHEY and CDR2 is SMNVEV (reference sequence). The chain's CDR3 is CASNSRGAYNEQFF. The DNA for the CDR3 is TGTGCCAGCAATTCCCGGGGGGCCTACAATGAGCAGTTCTTC.

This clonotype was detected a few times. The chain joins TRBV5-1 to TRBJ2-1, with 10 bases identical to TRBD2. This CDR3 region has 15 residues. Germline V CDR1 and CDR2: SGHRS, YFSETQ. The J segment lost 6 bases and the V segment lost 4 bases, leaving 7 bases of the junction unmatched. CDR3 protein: CASSPPLAGVNEQFF. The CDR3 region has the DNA TGCGCCAGCAGCCCCCCCCTAGCGGGGGTCAATGAGCAGTTCTTC.

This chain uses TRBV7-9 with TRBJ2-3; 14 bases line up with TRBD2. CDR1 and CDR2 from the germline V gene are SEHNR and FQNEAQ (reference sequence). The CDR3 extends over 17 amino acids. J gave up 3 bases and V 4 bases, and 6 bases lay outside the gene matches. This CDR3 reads CASSSGTSGRETDTQYF. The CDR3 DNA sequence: TGTGCCAGCAGCTCCGGGACTAGCGGGAGAGAGACAGATACGCAGTATTTT.

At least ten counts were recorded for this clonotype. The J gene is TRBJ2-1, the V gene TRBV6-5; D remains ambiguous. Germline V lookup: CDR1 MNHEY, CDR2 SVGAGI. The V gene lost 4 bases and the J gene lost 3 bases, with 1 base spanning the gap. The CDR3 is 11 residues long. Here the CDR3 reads CASSFYNEQFF. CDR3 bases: TGTGCCAGCAGTTTCTACAATGAGCAGTTCTTC.

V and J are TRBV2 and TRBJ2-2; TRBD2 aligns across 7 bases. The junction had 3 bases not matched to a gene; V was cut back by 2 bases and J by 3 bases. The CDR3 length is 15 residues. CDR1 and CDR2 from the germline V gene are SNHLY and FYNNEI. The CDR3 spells CASSESGADTGELFF. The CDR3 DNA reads TGTGCCAGCAGTGAAAGCGGGGCGGACACCGGGGAGCTGTTTTTT.

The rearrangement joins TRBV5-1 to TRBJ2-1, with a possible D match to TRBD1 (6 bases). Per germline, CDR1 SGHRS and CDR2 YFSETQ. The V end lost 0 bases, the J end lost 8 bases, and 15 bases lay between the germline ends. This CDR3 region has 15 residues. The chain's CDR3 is CASSLGDRLGDEQFF. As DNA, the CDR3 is TGCGCCAGCAGCTTGGGAGACAGGTTGGGGGATGAGCAGTTCTTC.

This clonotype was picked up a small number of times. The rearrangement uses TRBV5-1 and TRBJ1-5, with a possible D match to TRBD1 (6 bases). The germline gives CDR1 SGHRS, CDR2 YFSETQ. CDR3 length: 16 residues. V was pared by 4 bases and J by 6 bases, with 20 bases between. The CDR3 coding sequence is TGCGCCAGCAGCCCGATTGGAGGGGGGATTGGTCAGCCCCAGCATTTT. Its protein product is CASSPIGGGIGQPQHF.